This T cell receptor beta chain was sequenced for a study of PD-L1 blockade in urothelial cancer. Data came from immunoSEQ multiplex PCR; TCRdb stores just in-frame clones and leaves some out. Of tens of thousands of clones listed, around 84% are singletons. Time point: pretreatment peripheral blood. Each patient contributed between 1 and 8 total time points of blood mononuclear cells, pretreatment and during treatment. This CDR3 is 16 amino acids long. Germline values: CDR1 SGDLS, CDR2 YYNGEE. Trimming took 1 base from V and 3 from J, leaving 16 bases between them. The sample in question was PBMCs, obtained around atezolizumab (anti-PD-L1) treatment. The sequence came from a woman in her seventies with urothelial cancer. V usage is TRBV9 and J usage is TRBJ1-2, with D possibly TRBD1 on 5 matching bases. Here the CDR3 reads CASSVTWAGWDYGYTF. CDR3 nucleotides: TGTGCCAGCAGCGTAACGTGGGCAGGGTGGGACTATGGCTACACCTTC.